The 10 T cell receptor delta chains listed next were all sequenced from one sample in a study of γδ T cells in repeated Plasmodium falciparum infection. TCRdb fed the multiplex PCR reads into CATT to redo clone calling. Of roughly 90,000 delta-chain clones detected, approximately 1.5% appear once; the ten largest clones hold around 8.5%. Bulk repertoires came from Vgamma9/Vdelta2+ or Vdelta2-negative gammadelta T cells flow-sorted from PBMC. The specimen was gamma-delta T cells from blood. All receptors come from a pool of human donors (malaria-infected and uninfected, not separated).

This clone was seen a few times. TCRdb attributes to this sequence the protein of a much larger clone, which differs from the DNA translation at residue 17; a read error is likely, and the protein displayed is translated from the DNA. J is TRDJ1 and V is TRDV1; TRDD3 agrees at 12 bases. Assignment of the J gene here rests on matching the DNA to germline, because TCRdb gives none. The CDR3 runs to 23 residues. V lost 3 bases and J lost 3; bases outside the gene matches: 26. The V gene's germline CDR1 is TSWWSYY and CDR2 QGS. The CDR3 here is CALGETPGALLLYWGIPPDKLIF. CDR3 in DNA: TGTGCTCTTGGGGAGACGCCCGGGGCCTTGCTACTGTACTGGGGGATACCCCCCGATAAACTCATCTTT.

This clone was detected ten times or more. V gene TRDV1 combines with J gene TRDJ1; TRDD3 matches at 12 bases. As TCRdb names no J gene, one was assigned here on the basis of a DNA match to germline. Germline-derived CDR1 and CDR2 are TSWWSYY and QGS. The junction had 16 bases not matched to a gene; V was cut back by 5 bases and J by 0 bases. CDR3 size: 20 residues. Written as DNA, the CDR3 is TGTGCTCTTGGGCTTTCCTCAGTACTGGGGGATACTCCTTACACCGATAAACTCATCTTT. Translated: CALGLSSVLGDTPYTDKLIF.

This clone was counted only a few times. TCRdb has a much larger clone's protein, which differs at residue 14 from the translation of this DNA, likely because of a read error; what is shown is the protein translated from the DNA. The CDR3 DNA follows: TGTGCTCTTGGGGAAGGCAGGAGCCTTCTTAAGTACTGGAGGATCAAAAATCTCAACGATAAACTCATCTTT. Its protein product is CALGEGRSLLKYWRIKNLNDKLIF. J is TRDJ1 and V is TRDV1; D could derive from TRDD2 or TRDD3 (5 bases each). No J segment appears in TCRdb, so it was assigned here by matching the sequence to germline. CDR1 is TSWWSYY and CDR2 is QGS in the germline V gene. This CDR3 is built from 24 residues. V was pared by 2 bases and J by 4 bases, with 41 bases between.

This clone was seen more than once but under ten times. The protein held in TCRdb is that of a much larger clone and does not match this DNA's translation at residue 7, likely because of a read error; the protein shown is translated from the DNA. V is TRDV2 and J is TRDJ3; 10 bases align to TRDD3. V lost 3 bases to trimming and J lost 0 bases; unmatched junction nucleotides: 16. The CDR3 extends over 22 amino acids. The germline CDR1 and CDR2 sequences are GEAIGNYY and EKD. The CDR3 is CACDFLNTGGSWSSWDTRQMFF. The CDR3 bases are TGTGCCTGTGACTTCCTTAATACTGGGGGATCCTGGAGCTCCTGGGACACCCGACAGATGTTTTTC.

In regard to this clone: The TCRdb record carries a much larger clone's protein, which differs from this DNA's translation at residue 6; a read error is the likely cause, and the protein listed here is the DNA translation. The chain has TRDV3 and TRDJ1, with 10 bases fitting TRDD3. TCRdb leaves out the J gene; it was filled in here by matching the DNA to germline. Germline lookup yields CDR1 TVYSNPD and CDR2 GDNSRS (reference sequence). The CDR3 length is 19 residues. Trimming at V came to 1 base and at J to 0 bases, leaving 17 bases not matched to a gene. In DNA, the CDR3 is TGTGCCTTTAAAGGTCTTCTTTGGGGGATACTGGCGTACACCGATAAACTCATCTTT. It is translated as CAFKGLLWGILAYTDKLIF.

This clone has a count of ten or more. This chain joins TRDV1 and TRDJ3, with a weak D call TRDD3 (5 bases). The J gene, left out of TCRdb, was set here by checking the DNA against germline. This CDR3 comprises 18 residues. Germline V gives CDR1 TSWWSYY, CDR2 QGS. The ends were cut back, 5 bases at V and 2 bases at J, with 16 bases in the middle. The CDR3 spells CALGKGRGGPWDTRQMFF. Here the CDR3 DNA reads TGTGCTCTTGGGAAGGGACGGGGGGGTCCCTGGGACACCCGACAGATGTTTTTC.

Concerning this clone: The mismatch at residue 9 between this DNA's translation and the TCRdb protein of a much larger clone likely reflects a read error; the protein shown is translated from the DNA. The chain recombines TRDV1 with TRDJ1; D uncertain. Assignment of the J gene here rests on matching the DNA to germline, because TCRdb gives none. The CDR3 covers 12 residues. Germline V gene lookup returns CDR1 TSWWSYY and CDR2 QGS. The CDR3 region is CALGVGADELIF. The CDR3 bases are TGTGCTCTGGGAGTCGGTGCCGATGAACTCATCTTT.

This clone has just a few counts. This DNA's translation differs at residue 16 from TCRdb's protein, which comes from a much larger clone; a read error is likely, and the protein shown is translated from the DNA. J is TRDJ1 and V is TRDV1, with 12 bases that match TRDD3. The J gene, left out of TCRdb, was set here by checking the DNA against germline. This CDR3 is 19 amino acids long. Germline CDR1 is TSWWSYY and CDR2 is QGS. CDR3 region: CALGGRFRLGDTGPDRLIF. In DNA, the CDR3 is TGTGCTCTTGGGGGCCGCTTCCGACTGGGGGATACAGGTCCCGATAGACTCATCTTT.

This clone was counted between two and nine times. The amino acid sequence in TCRdb belongs to a much larger clone and departs from this DNA's translation at residue 11, likely a sequencing read error; the sequence shown is translated from the DNA. The genes are TRDV1 and TRDJ1; tentatively, D is TRDD3 (5 bases). CDR1 and CDR2 from the germline V gene are TSWWSYY and QGS. The CDR3 has 16 amino acids. V lost 4 bases and J 3 bases, leaving 18 bases between the germline ends. CDR3 in DNA: TGTGCTCTTGGGGCTCCTGGCTGGGTAATCGCCGATAAACTCATCTTT. Amino acid sequence: CALGAPGWVIADKLIF.

Of note for this clone: Only one base separates this from a far larger clonotype, so it likely reflects a read error. Within the sample, other DNA sequences also encode this same CDR3. V usage is TRDV2 and J usage is TRDJ1, with 11 bases fitting TRDD3. The CDR3 extends over 18 amino acids. The V gene end was trimmed by 3 bases and the J gene end by 4 bases; junction bases not matched to a gene: 15. CDR1 is GEAIGNYY and CDR2 is EKD in the germline V gene. The CDR3: CACDSSTGGYGSGDKLIF. Written as DNA, the CDR3 is TGTGCCTGTGACTCGAGTACTGGGGGATATGGGTCGGGCGATAAACTCATCTTT.